These 17 T cell receptor beta chains were all obtained from the same sample, sequenced in a study of blood T cell repertoires in COVID-19. Assay: immunoSEQ multiplex PCR; the TCRdb copy retains only in-frame clones and omits some. In the table there are some 360,000 clones, roughly 89% of which are singletons. Specimen: peripheral blood. These receptors were taken from a woman in her sixties or seventies with COVID-19, enrolled during active disease.

This clone was seen a handful of times. The J gene is TRBJ1-1, the V gene TRBV5-1; TRBD1 aligns across 7 bases. Germline assignment: CDR1 SGHRS and CDR2 YFSETQ. The CDR3 loop spans 15 amino acids. After removal of 4 bases from V and 2 bases from J, the junction contained 8 bases not matched to a gene. The CDR3 DNA follows: TGCGCCAGCAGCCCGACTACAGGGGTTAACACTGAAGCTTTCTTT. Protein sequence: CASSPTTGVNTEAFF.

This clone has a single count. V is TRBV5-1 and J is TRBJ1-2; no clear D. Trimming stripped 0 bases from V and 2 bases from J, with 11 bases between. Germline V CDR1 and CDR2: SGHRS, YFSETQ. The CDR3 contains 15 residues. CDR3 nucleotide sequence: TGCGCCAGCAGCTTGGCCGTTTCTTCGAACTATGGCTACACCTTC. Translating gives CASSLAVSSNYGYTF.

V gene TRBV29-1 combines with J gene TRBJ1-4; no clear D gene. This CDR3 contains 10 residues. CDR1 and CDR2 from the germline V gene are SQVTM and ANQGSEA. V lost 6 bases and J 6 bases, leaving 5 bases between the germline ends. The CDR3 spells CSVEDEKLFF. CDR3 bases: TGCAGCGTGGAGGATGAAAAACTGTTTTTT.

The J gene is TRBJ1-3, the V gene TRBV27, with D uncertain. This CDR3 comprises 15 residues. From germline, CDR1 is MNHEY and CDR2 SMNVEV (reference sequence). V dropped 2 bases and J dropped 0 bases, with 8 bases sitting between them. CDR3: CASSLHSSSGNTIYF. CDR3 bases: TGTGCCAGCAGTTTACACTCAAGCTCTGGAAACACCATATATTTT.

This chain uses TRBV3-1 (or the pseudogene TRBV3-2) with TRBJ2-5, with D unresolved. The V gene lost 0 bases and the J gene lost 5 bases, with 4 bases spanning the gap. The CDR3 consists of 12 residues. The V gene's germline CDR1 is LGHDT and CDR2 YNNKEL (reference sequence). The CDR3 loop reads CASSQDQETQYF. The CDR3 DNA is TGTGCCAGCAGCCAAGATCAGGAGACCCAGTACTTC.

The chain uses TRBV29-1 and TRBJ2-2, with a tentative D call TRBD2 (7 bases). V lost 8 bases, J lost 5 bases, and 15 bases lay in between. CDR1 and CDR2 (germline): SQVTM, ANQGSEA. The length of the CDR3 is 13 residues. The CDR3 sequence is CSHRGARTGELFF. Here the CDR3 DNA reads TGCAGCCATCGGGGGGCTAGAACCGGGGAGCTGTTTTTT.

The chain recombines TRBV5-6 with TRBJ1-3, with 8 bases identical to TRBD1. V dropped 3 bases and J dropped 0; count of bases not matched to a gene: 5. Germline V gene sequence: CDR1 SGHDT, CDR2 YYEEEE. CDR3 size: 16 residues. The CDR3 sequence is CASSWGDRHSGNTIYF. DNA for the CDR3: TGTGCCAGCAGCTGGGGGGACAGGCACTCTGGAAACACCATATATTTT. Based on the CDR3 plus reference TRBV5-6 and TRBJ1-3, the full variable domain is DAGVTQSPTHLIKTRGQQVTLRCSPKSGHDTVSWYQQALGQGPQFIFQYYEEEERQRGNFPDRFSGHQFPNYSSELNVNALLLGDSALYLCASSWGDRHSGNTIYFGEGSWLTVV.

The V gene is TRBV19, the J gene TRBJ2-7, with D tentatively TRBD2 (5 bases). Germline-derived CDR1 and CDR2 are LNHDA and SQIVND (reference sequence). The CDR3 runs 13 residues. With 5 bases removed from V and 5 bases from J, the gap between germline ends came to 13 bases. The CDR3 DNA follows: TGTGCCAGTAGTCGGTTTCAGAGGGACGAGCAGTACTTC. Amino acids: CASSRFQRDEQYF.

The rearrangement joins TRBV19 to TRBJ1-5; TRBD1 matches 9 bases. CDR1 is LNHDA, CDR2 SQIVND, per germline (reference sequence). Trimming removed 0 bases from V and 0 bases from J; junction bases left unmatched: 6. The CDR3 covers 18 residues. The CDR3 nucleotides read TGTGCCAGTAGTATAGAGTGGACAGGGGACTATAGCAATCAGCCCCAGCATTTT. Protein product: CASSIEWTGDYSNQPQHF. The full variable domain, in which reference TRBV19 and TRBJ1-5 provide the parts outside the CDR3, is DGGITQSPKYLFRKEGQNVTLSCEQNLNHDAMYWYRQDPGQGLRLIYYSQIVNDFQKGDIAEGYSVSREKKESFPLTVTSAQKNPTAFYLCASSIEWTGDYSNQPQHFGDGTRLSIL.

The chain links TRBV29-1 to TRBJ2-3; D remains unclear. Germline assignment: CDR1 SQVTM and CDR2 ANQGSEA. The CDR3 extends over 13 amino acids. The V gene lost 4 bases and the J gene lost 3 bases, with 11 bases spanning the gap. In DNA form, the CDR3 reads TGCAGCGTTGCACCACTGATAACAGATACGCAGTATTTT. Its translation is CSVAPLITDTQYF.

This chain connects TRBV4-1 to TRBJ1-5; D may be TRBD1 (5 bases). CDR1 and CDR2 from the germline V gene are MGHRA and YSYEKL. Between the trimmed V and J ends, which lost 1 base and 6 bases, there was a span of 13 bases. The CDR3 totals 15 residues. DNA of the CDR3: TGCGCCAGCAGCCAAGGTTTCGGGGGACGTCAGCCCCAGCATTTT. Translation gives CASSQGFGGRQPQHF.

The CDR3 reads CASSTRKALGGNQPQHF. The CDR3, as DNA: TGTGCCAGTAGTACTAGGAAGGCCCTCGGCGGTAATCAGCCCCAGCATTTT. The V call is TRBV19, the J call TRBJ1-5; D is uncertain. The CDR3 runs to 17 residues. Germline CDR1 LNHDA, CDR2 SQIVND (reference sequence). Trimming pared 4 bases from V and 4 bases from J, leaving 20 bases between.

The chain has TRBV6-5 and TRBJ2-3; TRBD2 aligns across 9 bases. CDR1 is MNHEY, CDR2 SVGAGI, per germline. CDR3 size: 15 residues. V was clipped by 2 bases and J by 1 base; unmatched bases: 1. The CDR3 nucleotides read TGTGCCAGCAGTTACAGGACTAGCGGCACAGATACGCAGTATTTT. Amino acids: CASSYRTSGTDTQYF.

The J gene is TRBJ1-1, the V gene TRBV30; unclear D gene. The CDR3 extends over 13 amino acids. Trimming pared 0 bases from V and 1 base from J, leaving 6 bases between. Germline V gene data show CDR1 as GTSNPN and CDR2 as SVGIG (reference sequence). This chain's CDR3 is CAWSVAGNTEAFF. The CDR3 bases are TGTGCCTGGAGTGTGGCGGGGAACACTGAAGCTTTCTTT.

The chain carries TRBV5-4 and TRBJ1-6; 9 nucleotides match TRBD1. The CDR3 has 15 residues. V was pared by 1 base and J by 7 bases, with 3 bases of the junction left unmatched. Germline V lookup: CDR1 SGHNT, CDR2 YYREEE (reference sequence). DNA for the CDR3: TGTGCCAGCAGCTTGTCAGGACAGGGGAATTCACCCCTCCACTTT. It codes for CASSLSGQGNSPLHF.

The V and J genes are TRBV5-1 and TRBJ2-1, with 10 bases aligning to TRBD2. The germline V gene has CDR1 SGHRS and CDR2 YFSETQ. Trimming at V came to 0 bases and at J to 7 bases, leaving 7 bases not matched to a gene. The CDR3 contains 16 residues. CDR3 protein: CASSLVGASGGNEQFF. CDR3 coding DNA: TGCGCCAGCAGCTTGGTTGGGGCTAGCGGGGGAAATGAGCAGTTCTTC.

This chain links TRBV25-1 with TRBJ1-6, with 9 bases identical to TRBD1. Germline trimming cut 6 bases from V and 7 bases from J; bases unmatched to any gene: 7. There are 15 residues in the CDR3. Germline V gene data show CDR1 as MGHDK and CDR2 as SYGVNS. The CDR3 region is CASSLNRGQNSPLHF. CDR3 sequence (DNA): TGTGCCAGCAGCCTCAACAGGGGGCAGAATTCACCCCTCCACTTT.